The T cell receptor (beta chain) described here comes from a study of Ad26.COV2.S vaccination and SARS-CoV-2 variants. Study as a whole: COV1001, an Ad26.COV2.S trial, supplied this vaccine-arm donor. General study points: With respect to non-spike TCR breadth, vaccine and placebo recipients were similar. A substantial breadth of spike-specific CD8+ and CD4+ T cell responses after vaccination has been reported.

Generated by immunoSEQ multiplex PCR, the TCRdb table keeps only in-frame clones and is missing some. This sample has some 410,000 clones; about 90% occur once, and the top ten carry more than 1.5%. As regards this clone: Its antigen is as yet unknown.

This sample's treatment: some 19 received Ad26.COV2.S at low or high dose, single or two shots; five or six received placebo; per-sample allocation not given. The investigators took samples on day 63 after the first vaccine or placebo injection. Sequenced material: peripheral blood, taken in a trial of Ad26.COV2.S vaccine versus placebo. The sequence was obtained from a person aged 18-60 years who received the Ad26.COV2.S COVID-19 vaccine or a placebo.

The CDR3 sequence is CASGSTLGGAAVHNEQFF. The CDR3 DNA reads TGTGCTAGTGGTTCAACTTTAGGGGGGGCCGCTGTACACAATGAGCAGTTCTTC. The chain joins TRBV12-5 to TRBJ2-1; D may be TRBD2 (7 bases). Germline assignment: CDR1 LGHNT and CDR2 FRNRAP. V lost 4 bases and J 5 bases, leaving 24 bases between the germline ends. This CDR3 has 18 residues.